This TCR beta chain was captured by sequencing in a study of CD8+ T cells in alopecia areata. Study overall: Patients given treatment had severity scored by the percentage of scalp area affected. Broader study findings: Normal scalp had lower clonality than lesional scalp, with alopecia totalis/universalis lesions showing this most strongly. Patients shared TCRs less clearly than mice did, possibly for HLA-related reasons. Treatment with tofacitinib significantly lowered scalp clonality and reduced expanded CD8+ clones among the top 100.

About this clone itself: The target antigen is unknown.

Treatment in this sample: oral pan-JAK inhibitor, 5-10 mg twice daily. Extracted RNA was reverse transcribed into cDNA, the sequencing template. Assay used: immunoSEQ multiplex PCR; TCRdb lists only in-frame clones, some missing. The table has more than 200,000 clones, roughly 66% seen once. The CDR3 spans 13 residues. Trimming removed 2 bases from V and 6 bases from J, with 8 bases in between. Looked up from germline, CDR1 is MNHEY and CDR2 is SVGAGI. The chain couples TRBV6-5 to TRBJ2-1; D may be TRBD1 or TRBD2 (5 bases each). The sequences come from CD4+ T cells sorted from blood, collected at approximately week 42, from a patient treated with tofacitinib. The clonotype originates from a human donor with alopecia areata. The CDR3, as DNA: TGTGCCAGCAGTTACCCAGGGAGCAATGAGCAGTTCTTC. Protein product: CASSYPGSNEQFF.